This T cell receptor beta chain emerged from a study of T-cell reconstitution after alpha-beta-depleted transplantation in children. The CDR3 loop spans 19 amino acids. Germline CDR1 is SGHVS and CDR2 is FNYEAQ. Trimming pared 4 bases from V and 4 bases from J, leaving 26 bases between. The TCRbeta library incorporated unique molecular identifiers. TCRdb re-derived calls from the PCR reads in MiXCR, one entry per CDR3 protein. The top ten clones hold 1.1% of a sample with about 640,000 distinct CDR3 sequences, roughly 15% of them seen once. The material sequenced was PBMCs from the stem cell graft donor, taken from the stem cell graft. The chain is built from TRBV7-6 and TRBJ1-5; possible D gene TRBD1, 5 bases. The receptor comes from a human donor who donated a stem cell graft to a child with acute myeloid leukemia. The CDR3 DNA reads as TGTGCCAGCAGCTCGTTAGGTACATCCACGGGCAGGGTAAATCAGCCCCAGCATTTT. Protein: CASSSLGTSTGRVNQPQHF.